This T cell receptor beta chain emerged from a study of siplizumab effects on memory and regulatory T cells. General observations from the study: Greater diversity than memory cells seemed evident in naive T cells, which also appeared to be major alloresponse contributors. An assignable phenotype, naive or memory, was missing from roughly 86-96% of proliferating CD4+ or CD8+ clones.

V shed 4 bases and J shed 2 bases, with 11 bases lying between them. Germline V lookup: CDR1 SGHAT, CDR2 FQNNGV. The length of the CDR3 is 14 residues. A remark on this clone: What it recognizes is unknown.

Profiled with immunoSEQ multiplex PCR; TCRdb holds only in-frame clones, not every one. The sample lists roughly 120,000 clones; about 91% were seen once. Sequenced input: Tregs sorted from blood. This clonotype was sampled from a human donor in good health. The rearrangement uses TRBV11-2 and TRBJ1-1; no firm D call. As DNA, the CDR3 is TGTGCCAGCAGCTCGACTCTCTTAAACACTGAAGCTTTCTTT. Amino acid sequence: CASSSTLLNTEAFF.